The rows below give T cell receptor beta chains drawn from one sample of a study of cytomegalovirus exposure and HLA in healthy donors. Repertoires were generated with immunoSEQ multiplex PCR, while TCRdb's copy carries only in-frame clones and drops some. The sample includes 130,000 or so clones, 82% of them seen just once. Input material: PBMCs. The receptors were sampled from a young man in good health and CMV-seropositive. Each CDR3 is given with its conserved first and last residue. D genes are given only for firm matches. Size values are once, few and many counts, or a class for expanded clones, and some rows have none.

>NA|TRBJ2-3|NA|TRBV7-9
TGTGCCAGCAGCTTGTCGGGATGGGGAGATACGCAGTATTTT
CASSLSGWGDTQYF
>NA|TRBJ2-4|NA|TRBV21-1
TGTGCCAGCGGACGGGAGCGGATATTGGCCAAAAACATTCAGTACTTC
CASGRERILAKNIQYF
>NA|TRBJ1-1|NA|TRBV28
TGTGCCAGCAGCCCCCGACCGGGGGAAGCTTTCTTT
CASSPRPGEAFF
>TRBD2|TRBJ2-7|NA|TRBV10-3
TGTGCCATCAGGGGGGAGGGACCCTACGAGCAGTACTTC
CAIRGEGPYEQYF
>TRBD2|TRBJ2-5|NA|TRBV2
TGTGCCAGCAGTGAATTCAGCGGGAGAACTCAAGAGACCCAGTACTTC
CASSEFSGRTQETQYF
>NA|TRBJ2-1|NA|TRBV30
TGTGCCTGGAGTGTACTAAGGGGTTTCGATGAGCAGTTCTTC
CAWSVLRGFDEQFF
>NA|TRBJ1-5|NA|TRBV19
TGTGCCAGTAGTATGATCGGTTATAGCAATCAGCCCCAGCATTTT
CASSMIGYSNQPQHF
>TRBD2|TRBJ2-2|NA|TRBV2
TGTGCCAGCAGTGGTTGGGGGGGGATCACCGGGGAGCTGTTTTTT
CASSGWGGITGELFF
>TRBD2|TRBJ2-3|few|TRBV7-2
TGTGCCAGCAGCTTCCCCAGCGGGAGGGATACGCAGTATTTT
CASSFPSGRDTQYF
>NA|TRBJ1-5|NA|TRBV5-1
TGCGCCAGCAGCTTTGACGGAGATCAGCCCCAGCATTTT
CASSFDGDQPQHF
>TRBD2|TRBJ2-2|NA|TRBV25-1
TGTGCCAGCAGTGAAGGGGGGGGGAGGTACACCGGGGAGCTGTTTTTT
CASSEGGGRYTGELFF
>NA|TRBJ1-2|once|TRBV6-1
TGTGCCAGCAGTGCCCCGGAGAGGTATGGCTACACCTTC
CASSAPERYGYTF
>TRBD1|TRBJ1-2|NA|TRBV6-5
TGTGCCAGCAGTTACTCGAGGACAGGGGGTTCCTATGGCTACACCTTC
CASSYSRTGGSYGYTF
>NA|TRBJ1-4|few|TRBV5-4
TGTGCCAGCAGCGCCACAGGGGAAAAACTGTTTTTT
CASSATGEKLFF
>TRBD2|TRBJ2-2|NA|TRBV7-2
TGTGCCAGCGCACGGGGGGGAATCGGGGAGCTGTTTTTT
CASARGGIGELFF
>TRBD2|TRBJ2-5|NA|TRBV5-1
TGCGCCAGCAGCTCCCGACCAGGACTAGCGTTTCAAGAGACCCAGTACTTC
CASSSRPGLAFQETQYF